The sequence of this TCR beta chain was determined in a study of technical replicates of blood from four donors. From germline, CDR1 is SGHAT and CDR2 FQNNGV. The CDR3 is made up of 14 amino acids. V was shortened by 0 bases and J by 4 bases, with 7 bases between the two germline ends. TCRdb's table, derived via immunoSEQ multiplex PCR, lists solely in-frame clones and lacks some. The profile shows over 75,000 clones, nearly 98% of them singletons. The sample consisted of T cells isolated from PBMCs. The origin of this receptor is a human donor in good health. The genes are TRBV11-2 and TRBJ1-5, with D possibly TRBD1 on 6 matching bases. The CDR3 DNA sequence: TGTGCCAGCAGCTTAGAAGGGACAAATCAGCCCCAGCATTTT. This translates into CASSLEGTNQPQHF.